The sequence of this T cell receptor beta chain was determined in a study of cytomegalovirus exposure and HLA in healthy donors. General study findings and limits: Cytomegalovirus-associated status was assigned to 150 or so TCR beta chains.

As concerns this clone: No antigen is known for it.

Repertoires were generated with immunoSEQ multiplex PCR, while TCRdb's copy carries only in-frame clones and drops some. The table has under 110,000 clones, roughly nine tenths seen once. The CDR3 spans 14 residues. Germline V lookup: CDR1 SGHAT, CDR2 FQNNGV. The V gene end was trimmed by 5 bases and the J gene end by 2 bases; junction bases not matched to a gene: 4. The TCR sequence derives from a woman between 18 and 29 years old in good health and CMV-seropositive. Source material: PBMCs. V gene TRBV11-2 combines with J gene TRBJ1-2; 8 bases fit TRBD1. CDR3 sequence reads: CASSPTGVNYGYTF. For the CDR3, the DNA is TGTGCCAGCAGCCCGACAGGGGTGAACTATGGCTACACCTTC.